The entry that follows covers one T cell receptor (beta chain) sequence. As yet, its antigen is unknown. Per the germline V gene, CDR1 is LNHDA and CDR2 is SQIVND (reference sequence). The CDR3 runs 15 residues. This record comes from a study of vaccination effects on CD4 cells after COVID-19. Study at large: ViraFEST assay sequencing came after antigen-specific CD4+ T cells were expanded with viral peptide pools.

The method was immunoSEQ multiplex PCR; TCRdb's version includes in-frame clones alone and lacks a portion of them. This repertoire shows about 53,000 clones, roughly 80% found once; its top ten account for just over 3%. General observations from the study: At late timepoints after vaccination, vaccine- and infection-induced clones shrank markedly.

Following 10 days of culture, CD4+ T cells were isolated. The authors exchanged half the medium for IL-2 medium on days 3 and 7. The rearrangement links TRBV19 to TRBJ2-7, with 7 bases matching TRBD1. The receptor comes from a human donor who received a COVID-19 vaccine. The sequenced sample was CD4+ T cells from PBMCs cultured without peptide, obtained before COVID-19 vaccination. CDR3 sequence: CASSISTGASFEQYV. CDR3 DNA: TGTGCCAGTAGTATTTCTACAGGGGCGTCCTTCGAGCAGTACGTC.